Each of the 20 T cell receptor beta chains below was sequenced from the same sample in a study of blood T cell repertoires in COVID-19. Some clones are missing from TCRdb's copy, which holds only in-frame ones; the method was immunoSEQ multiplex PCR. Among about 30,000 clones listed, over 85% were seen once. Material for sequencing was peripheral blood. The receptors here all came from a man between 65 and 79 years old with active or convalescent COVID-19.

The chain recombines TRBV18 with TRBJ2-1; 8 bases map to TRBD2. The CDR3 is 16 amino acids. Germline trimming cut 1 base from V and 4 bases from J; bases unmatched to any gene: 6. CDR1 KGHSH and CDR2 LQKENI come from the germline V gene. The CDR3 bases are TGTGCCAGCTCACCACGATCAGCGGGAGATTACAATGAGCAGTTCTTC. It encodes CASSPRSAGDYNEQFF. The whole variable domain, remainder taken from reference TRBV18 and TRBJ2-1, is NAGVMQNPRHLVRRRGQEARLRCSPMKGHSHVYWYRQLPEEGLKFMVYLQKENIIDESGMPKERFSAEFPKEGPSILRIQQVVRGDSAAYFCASSPRSAGDYNEQFFGPGTRLTVL.

CDR3 sequence (DNA): TGTGCCAGCAGCTTCTCGGGGTACACTGAAGCTTTCTTT. Translating it yields CASSFSGYTEAFF. The V gene is TRBV7-2, the J gene TRBJ1-1, with unresolved D. V lost 3 bases to trimming and J lost 3 bases, with 8 bases between them. This CDR3 region has 13 residues. In germline, CDR1 is SGHTA, CDR2 FQGNSA.

This clone was picked up a small number of times. The chain combines TRBV15 with TRBJ2-7; TRBD2 agrees at 14 bases. The V segment lost 5 bases and the J segment 5 bases; nucleotides outside the gene matches: 14. CDR3 size: 18 residues. Germline V gene data show CDR1 as LNHNV and CDR2 as YYDKDF (reference sequence). The CDR3: CATSGPTGLAGGGDEQYF. DNA for the CDR3: TGTGCCACCAGCGGACCTACCGGACTAGCGGGGGGTGGGGACGAGCAGTACTTC.

V is TRBV18 and J is TRBJ2-3, with 8 bases matching TRBD1. Germline trimming cut 6 bases from V and 7 bases from J; bases unmatched to any gene: 6. The CDR3 extends over 13 amino acids. From germline, CDR1 is KGHSH and CDR2 LQKENI. The CDR3, as DNA: TGTGCCAGCTCGGGACAGGTCATCAATACGCAGTATTTT. Translating it yields CASSGQVINTQYF.

The CDR3 here is CASSLGGTSSTQYF. CDR3 bases: TGTGCCAGCAGCTTAGGAGGGACTTCCAGTACGCAGTATTTT. This chain connects TRBV11-3 to TRBJ2-3, with a weak D call TRBD2 (6 bases). Per germline, CDR1 SGHNT and CDR2 YENEEA. V lost 1 base and J 8 bases, leaving 13 bases between the germline ends. The CDR3 spans 14 residues. Full variable domain (outside the CDR3, taken from reference TRBV11-3 and TRBJ2-3): EAGVVQSPRYKIIEKKQPVAFWCNPISGHNTLYWYLQNLGQGPELLIRYENEEAVDDSQLPKDRFSAERLKGVDSTLKIQPAELGDSAVYLCASSLGGTSSTQYFGPGTRLTVL.

The chain carries TRBV2 and TRBJ1-3; 7 bases line up with TRBD1. CDR1 and CDR2 from the germline V gene are SNHLY and FYNNEI. The CDR3 runs to 13 residues. This CDR3 is CGGKGAFGNTIYF. CDR3 nucleotide sequence: TGTGGCGGAAAGGGGGCTTTTGGAAACACCATATATTTT.

This chain joins TRBV19 and TRBJ2-6, with 12 bases lining up with TRBD1. The junction had 4 bases not matched to a gene; V was cut back by 9 bases and J by 4 bases. CDR1 is LNHDA, CDR2 SQIVND, per germline (reference sequence). This CDR3 is 15 amino acids long. The CDR3 bases are TGTGCCAGCCGGGACAGGGGGCCGGGGGCCAACGTCCTGACTTTC. This codes for CASRDRGPGANVLTF.

The CDR3 DNA sequence: TGTGCCAGCAGCGTTGGTACTAGCGGGGTCCAAGAGACCCAGTACTTC. Amino acids: CASSVGTSGVQETQYF. The chain couples TRBV9 to TRBJ2-5, with TRBD2 matching over 10 bases. The CDR3 loop spans 16 amino acids. V shed 2 bases and J 1 base; nucleotides not matched to a gene: 5. The germline gives CDR1 SGDLS, CDR2 YYNGEE.

The genes are TRBV2 and TRBJ1-5; TRBD1 aligns across 7 bases. Germline trimming cut 6 bases from V and 0 bases from J; bases unmatched to any gene: 5. In germline, CDR1 is SNHLY, CDR2 FYNNEI. This CDR3 comprises 15 residues. CDR3 DNA sequence: TGTGCCAGCAGAGACACAGGGGTTAGCAATCAGCCCCAGCATTTT. It specifies CASRDTGVSNQPQHF.

This sequence joins TRBV11-2 and TRBJ2-5; possible D gene TRBD2, 5 bases. In germline, CDR1 is SGHAT, CDR2 FQNNGV. V lost 4 bases to trimming and J lost 5 bases, with 14 bases between them. The length of the CDR3 is 14 residues. The CDR3 DNA reads TGTGCCAGCAGCTCCACTACGGGCGGGGAGACCCAGTACTTC. Protein: CASSSTTGGETQYF.

The chain recombines TRBV9 with TRBJ2-3; 10 bases align to TRBD2. With V trimmed by 2 bases and J by 5 bases, 8 bases remained unmatched. This CDR3 has 16 residues. The germline CDR1 and CDR2 sequences are SGDLS and YYNGEE. The CDR3 sequence is CASSVYQAGGKDTQYF. The CDR3 DNA reads as TGTGCCAGCAGCGTCTATCAAGCGGGAGGGAAAGATACGCAGTATTTT.

V is TRBV18 and J is TRBJ2-5; 8 bases are a match to TRBD2. V lost 0 bases and J lost 5; bases outside the gene matches: 8. The CDR3 is made up of 16 amino acids. The V gene's germline CDR1 is KGHSH and CDR2 LQKENI. The chain's CDR3 is CASSPPAGGLFETQYF. CDR3 nucleotides: TGTGCCAGCTCACCACCTGCGGGGGGACTATTCGAGACCCAGTACTTC.

The V gene is TRBV2, the J gene TRBJ1-2; D unresolved. The CDR3 sequence is 14 residues long. V dropped 8 bases and J dropped 0 bases, with 13 bases sitting between them. The germline gives CDR1 SNHLY, CDR2 FYNNEI. The CDR3 DNA sequence: TGTGCCAGCTGGGAAGCCACAACTAACTATGGCTACACCTTC. It is translated as CASWEATTNYGYTF.

The gene calls are TRBV9 and TRBJ2-5, with 8 nucleotides matching TRBD2. Germline CDR1 is SGDLS and CDR2 is YYNGEE. The V and J ends lost 0 bases and 0 bases, in that order; junction bases with no gene match: 1. The CDR3 contains 15 residues. The CDR3 DNA follows: TGTGCCAGCAGCGTAGCTAGCGGGTACCAAGAGACCCAGTACTTC. This encodes CASSVASGYQETQYF.

The chain combines TRBV27 with TRBJ2-3; 9 bases line up with TRBD1. The germline V gene has CDR1 MNHEY and CDR2 SMNVEV (reference sequence). With 7 bases clipped from V and 4 bases from J, the junction kept 12 bases outside the gene matches. This CDR3 has 16 amino acids. DNA for the CDR3: TGTGCCAGCACCCGCACCGGGACAGGGAGGCCAGATACGCAGTATTTT. It yields the protein CASTRTGTGRPDTQYF.

This chain uses TRBV7-2 with TRBJ2-7; the D is unclear. V was pared by 5 bases and J by 1 base, with 6 bases between. This CDR3 spans 12 amino acids. Germline-derived CDR1 and CDR2 are SGHTA and FQGNSA. The CDR3 DNA sequence: TGTGCCAGCAGCCCCGGTTCCTACGAGCAGTACTTC. It specifies CASSPGSYEQYF. The full variable domain, completed using reference TRBV7-2 and TRBJ2-7, is GAGVSQSPSNKVTEKGKDVELRCDPISGHTALYWYRQSLGQGLEFLIYFQGNSAPDKSGLPSDRFSAERTGGSVSTLTIQRTQQEDSAVYLCASSPGSYEQYFGPGTRLTVT.

This chain connects TRBV24-1 to TRBJ2-2, with TRBD1 matching over 9 bases. The germline V gene has CDR1 KGHDR and CDR2 SFDVKD. The CDR3 is 16 residues long. The junction had 8 bases not matched to a gene; V was cut back by 3 bases and J by 7 bases. The CDR3 bases are TGTGCCACCAGTGATCCCGGGACAGGGTCGGGCGGGGAGCTGTTTTTT. Its protein is CATSDPGTGSGGELFF.

This clone was seen a handful of times. The chain employs TRBV4-1 and TRBJ1-2; 11 nucleotides align to TRBD1. Trimming at V came to 0 bases and at J to 5 bases, leaving 8 bases not matched to a gene. The CDR3 is 17 residues long. Germline V gives CDR1 MGHRA, CDR2 YSYEKL. CDR3 protein: CASSQDLLGQGGYGYTF. CDR3 bases: TGCGCCAGCAGCCAAGATCTGTTGGGACAGGGGGGATATGGCTACACCTTC.

V and J are TRBV5-1 and TRBJ2-3, with TRBD2 matching over 11 bases. CDR1 and CDR2 from the germline V gene are SGHRS and YFSETQ. Losses at the gene ends were 4 bases for V and 5 bases for J; bases not matched to a gene: 3. The CDR3 is 14 residues long. The CDR3 protein is CASSLGTSGDTQYF. CDR3 DNA sequence: TGCGCCAGCAGCCTTGGGACTAGCGGAGATACGCAGTATTTT.

The gene calls are TRBV19 and TRBJ1-5; possibly TRBD1 for D (5 bases). CDR3 length: 13 residues. The V gene's germline CDR1 is LNHDA and CDR2 SQIVND (reference sequence). V was cut by 7 bases and J by 7 bases, with 14 bases left in between. The CDR3: CASTPGVTQPQHF. The CDR3 coding sequence is TGTGCCAGTACTCCGGGGGTGACCCAGCCCCAGCATTTT.